Following are 12 T cell receptor beta chains from one sample sequenced in a study of cytomegalovirus exposure and HLA in healthy donors. Sequenced by immunoSEQ multiplex PCR; TCRdb stores in-frame clones only, minus some. The table lists about 240,000 clones, approximately 84% of them singletons, with about 1.2% in the top ten. Sequencing input: PBMCs. These receptors were taken from a woman aged 30 to 39 in good health and CMV-seropositive.

The rearrangement links TRBV29-1 to TRBJ1-1; D is unresolved. V gave up 5 bases and J gave up 1 base, with 5 bases separating them. CDR3 size: 11 residues. CDR1 is SQVTM, CDR2 ANQGSEA, per germline. The CDR3: CSVFGNTEAFF. Here the CDR3 DNA reads TGCAGCGTTTTCGGGAACACTGAAGCTTTCTTT.

In this sample, this clone turned up a few times. The genes are TRBV7-2 and TRBJ2-7; D uncertain. The germline gives CDR1 SGHTA, CDR2 FQGNSA. This CDR3 is built from 11 residues. V gave up 4 bases and J gave up 3 bases, with 4 bases separating them. The CDR3 coding sequence is TGTGCCAGCAGCTCCTACTACGAGCAGTACTTC. Amino acids: CASSSYYEQYF. Looking up the rest from reference TRBV7-2 and TRBJ2-7 gives the full variable domain: GAGVSQSPSNKVTEKGKDVELRCDPISGHTALYWYRQSLGQGLEFLIYFQGNSAPDKSGLPSDRFSAERTGGSVSTLTIQRTQQEDSAVYLCASSSYYEQYFGPGTRLTVT.

This chain connects TRBV5-4 to TRBJ2-5; 9 nucleotides align to TRBD2. The germline V gene has CDR1 SGHNT and CDR2 YYREEE (reference sequence). J gave up 1 base and V 4 bases, and 8 bases lay outside the gene matches. The CDR3 length is 16 residues. Here the CDR3 DNA reads TGTGCCAGCAGCCTTCCTAGCGGGATTGGCCAAGAGACCCAGTACTTC. Encoded protein: CASSLPSGIGQETQYF. Variable domain in full (rest from reference TRBV5-4 and TRBJ2-5): ETGVTQSPTHLIKTRGQQVTLRCSSQSGHNTVSWYQQALGQGPQFIFQYYREEENGRGNFPPRFSGLQFPNYSSELNVNALELDDSALYLCASSLPSGIGQETQYFGPGTRLLVL.

This clone was seen only once. The chain carries TRBV5-1 and TRBJ1-1; D is perhaps TRBD1 (5 bases). CDR1 is SGHRS, CDR2 YFSETQ, per germline. Trimming stripped 4 bases from V and 11 bases from J, with 18 bases between. This CDR3 is 13 amino acids long. The CDR3 region is CASSRDQGAWAFF. The CDR3 region has the DNA TGCGCCAGCAGCAGAGATCAGGGCGCTTGGGCTTTCTTT.

The V gene is TRBV5-1, the J gene TRBJ1-1; 8 positions match TRBD1. The germline V gene has CDR1 SGHRS and CDR2 YFSETQ. This CDR3 has 15 amino acids. V lost 0 bases and J lost 4; bases outside the gene matches: 5. The DNA for the CDR3 is TGCGCCAGCAGCTTGGCCCAGGGGGCGTCCACTGAAGCTTTCTTT. Translating gives CASSLAQGASTEAFF.

This rearrangement joins TRBV19 to TRBJ1-1, with no clear D. This CDR3 is built from 14 residues. Germline V lookup: CDR1 LNHDA, CDR2 SQIVND (reference sequence). The V end lost 3 bases, the J end lost 0 bases, and 8 bases lay between the germline ends. The CDR3 sequence is CASSIRGMNTEAFF. In nucleotides, the CDR3 is TGTGCCAGTAGTATTCGGGGTATGAACACTGAAGCTTTCTTT.

The rearrangement links TRBV9 to TRBJ2-3; 10 nucleotides agree with TRBD2. Germline loops: CDR1 SGDLS, CDR2 YYNGEE. V was clipped by 3 bases and J by 3 bases; unmatched bases: 22. CDR3 length: 21 amino acids. The CDR3 nucleotides are TGTGCCAGCAGCGCCGACCCCTCCGCTAGCGGGAGACGGCGCGGAACAGATACGCAGTATTTT. This encodes CASSADPSASGRRRGTDTQYF.

The J gene is TRBJ2-5, the V gene TRBV15, with 8 bases fitting TRBD1. Per the germline V gene, CDR1 is LNHNV and CDR2 is YYDKDF (reference sequence). The CDR3 covers 14 residues. V gave up 6 bases and J gave up 3 bases; unmatched junction bases: 6. CDR3 bases: TGTGCCACCAGTCGGGACAGGAGTAAAGAGACCCAGTACTTC. Its protein is CATSRDRSKETQYF.

The gene calls are TRBV11-2 and TRBJ2-7; 9 nucleotides match TRBD2. The V and J ends lost 1 base and 2 bases, in that order; junction bases with no gene match: 9. This CDR3 has 17 amino acids. The germline V gene has CDR1 SGHAT and CDR2 FQNNGV. CDR3 amino acids: CASSLGISGSKTYEQYF. CDR3 in DNA: TGTGCCAGCAGCTTAGGGATTAGCGGGAGCAAGACCTACGAGCAGTACTTC.

In this sample, this clone turned up once. The chain couples TRBV2 to TRBJ2-7, with 9 bases lining up with TRBD2. The J segment lost 2 bases and the V segment lost 2 bases, leaving 4 bases of the junction unmatched. The CDR3 has 15 amino acids. CDR1 is SNHLY and CDR2 is FYNNEI in the germline V gene. CDR3 region: CASSETTSGAYEQYF. For the CDR3, the DNA is TGTGCCAGCAGTGAAACGACTAGCGGCGCCTACGAGCAGTACTTC.

V gene TRBV7-2 combines with J gene TRBJ1-2; 9 bases agree with TRBD1. The CDR3 has 17 amino acids. The germline CDR1 and CDR2 sequences are SGHTA and FQGNSA. V shed 5 bases, J shed 2 bases, and the junction held 12 bases outside the gene matches. CDR3 residues: CASSHSTGGSTNYGYTF. In DNA form, the CDR3 reads TGTGCCAGCAGCCACTCGACAGGGGGTTCGACCAACTATGGCTACACCTTC.

The chain combines TRBV30 with TRBJ1-1; D gene ambiguous. The CDR3 has 12 residues. Germline V gene lookup returns CDR1 GTSNPN and CDR2 SVGIG (reference sequence). With 4 bases removed from V and 3 bases from J, the gap between germline ends came to 9 bases. The CDR3 loop is CAWIEAYTEAFF. The CDR3 nucleotides are TGTGCCTGGATTGAAGCATACACTGAAGCTTTCTTT.